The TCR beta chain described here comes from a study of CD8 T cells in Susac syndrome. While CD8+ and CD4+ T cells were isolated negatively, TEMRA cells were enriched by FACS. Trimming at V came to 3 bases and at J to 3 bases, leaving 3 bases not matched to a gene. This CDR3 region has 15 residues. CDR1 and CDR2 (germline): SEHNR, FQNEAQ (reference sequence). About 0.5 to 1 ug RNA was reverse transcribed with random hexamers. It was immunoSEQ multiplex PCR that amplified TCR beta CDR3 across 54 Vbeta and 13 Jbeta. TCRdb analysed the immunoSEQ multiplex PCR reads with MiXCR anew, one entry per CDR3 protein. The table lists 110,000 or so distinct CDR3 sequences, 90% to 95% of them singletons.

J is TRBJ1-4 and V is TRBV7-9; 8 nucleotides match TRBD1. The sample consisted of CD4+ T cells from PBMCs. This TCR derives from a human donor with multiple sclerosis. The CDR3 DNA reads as TGTGCCAGCAGCTTCACAGGGGGAGCTAATGAAAAACTGTTTTTT. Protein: CASSFTGGANEKLFF. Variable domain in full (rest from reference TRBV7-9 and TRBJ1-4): DTGVSQNPRHKITKRGQNVTFRCDPISEHNRLYWYRQTLGQGPEFLTYFQNEAQLEKSRLLSDRFSAERPKGSFSTLEIQRTEQGDSAMYLCASSFTGGANEKLFFGSGTQLSVL.